This TCR beta chain was obtained from a study of radiotherapy plus CTLA-4 blockade in lung cancer. The CDR3 totals 11 residues. Per germline, CDR1 GTSNPN and CDR2 SVGIG (reference sequence). Trimming removed 4 bases at V and 4 bases at J, with 5 bases between. Assay: immunoSEQ multiplex PCR; the TCRdb copy retains only in-frame clones and omits some. The data show 65,000 to 85,000 clones, approximately 79% seen once. This rearrangement joins TRBV30 to TRBJ1-3; D gene unclear. The TCR originated in a human donor with non-small cell lung cancer whose response to radiotherapy plus ipilimumab could not be evaluated. Some clones in this sample may be carry-over from other donors' samples. The starting material was peripheral blood, obtained from a patient treated with radiotherapy plus ipilimumab. The CDR3 DNA sequence: TGTGCCTGGATAAAAGGAAACACCATATATTTT. Translated, it gives CAWIKGNTIYF.